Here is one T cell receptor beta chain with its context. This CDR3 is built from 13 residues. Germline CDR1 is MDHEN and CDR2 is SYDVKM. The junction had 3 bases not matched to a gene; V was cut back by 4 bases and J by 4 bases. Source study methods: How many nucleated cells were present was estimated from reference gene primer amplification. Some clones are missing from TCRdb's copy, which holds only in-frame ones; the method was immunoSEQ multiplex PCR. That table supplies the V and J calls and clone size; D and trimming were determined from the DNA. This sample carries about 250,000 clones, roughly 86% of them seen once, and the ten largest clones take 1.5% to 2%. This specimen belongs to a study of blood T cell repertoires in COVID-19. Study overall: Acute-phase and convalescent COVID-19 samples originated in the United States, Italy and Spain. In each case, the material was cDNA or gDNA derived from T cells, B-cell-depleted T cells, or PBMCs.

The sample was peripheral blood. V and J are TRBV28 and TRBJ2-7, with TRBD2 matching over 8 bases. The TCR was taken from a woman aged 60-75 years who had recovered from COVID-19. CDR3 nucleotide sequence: TGTGCCAGCAGTTCTCGGGGGGGATACGAGCAGTACTTC. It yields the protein CASSSRGGYEQYF.